This T cell receptor (beta chain) was identified in a study of shared clonotypes between healthy human individuals. Per the germline V gene, CDR1 is SNHLY and CDR2 is FYNNEI. Trimming left V 7 bases short and J 3 bases short, with 16 bases between. This CDR3 is 14 amino acids long. This table comes from immunoSEQ multiplex PCR, and its TCRdb copy is limited to in-frame clones, with some not included. Of 2 million to 2.5 million clones in the sample, approximately 96% are singletons; the top ten hold over 0.1%. Investigators divided CD4+ cells into CD45RA+ naive and CD45RA-negative memory subsets. The chain couples TRBV2 to TRBJ2-7; D is perhaps TRBD1 (6 bases). This TCR derives from a man aged 18-30 years in good health. The sample taken for sequencing was naive CD4+ T cells sorted from blood. The subset here: CD45RA+ positively selected. The CDR3 nucleotides are TGTGCCAGCAAATCCGAGCAGGGGAACTACGAGCAGTACTTC. It is translated as CASKSEQGNYEQYF. Supplemented by reference TRBV2 and TRBJ2-7, the full variable domain reads EPEVTQTPSHQVTQMGQEVILRCVPISNHLYFYWYRQILGQKVEFLVSFYNNEISEKSEIFDDQFSVERPDGSNFTLKIRSTKLEDSAMYFCASKSEQGNYEQYFGPGTRLTVT.